This TCR beta chain is drawn from a study of blood T cell repertoires in COVID-19. CDR3 length equals 11 residues. Germline V lookup: CDR1 GTSNPN, CDR2 SVGIG (reference sequence). V shed 6 bases and J shed 4 bases, with 10 bases lying between them. Sequenced by immunoSEQ multiplex PCR; TCRdb stores in-frame clones only, minus some. The sample holds about 50,000 clones, around 85% seen once. J is TRBJ2-7 and V is TRBV30, with D tentatively TRBD1 (6 bases). The sequenced material came from peripheral blood. The clonotype was recovered from a man in his sixties with acute or convalescent COVID-19. The CDR3 loop reads CACSRGYEQYF. Here the CDR3 DNA reads TGTGCCTGTAGTAGGGGGTACGAGCAGTACTTC.